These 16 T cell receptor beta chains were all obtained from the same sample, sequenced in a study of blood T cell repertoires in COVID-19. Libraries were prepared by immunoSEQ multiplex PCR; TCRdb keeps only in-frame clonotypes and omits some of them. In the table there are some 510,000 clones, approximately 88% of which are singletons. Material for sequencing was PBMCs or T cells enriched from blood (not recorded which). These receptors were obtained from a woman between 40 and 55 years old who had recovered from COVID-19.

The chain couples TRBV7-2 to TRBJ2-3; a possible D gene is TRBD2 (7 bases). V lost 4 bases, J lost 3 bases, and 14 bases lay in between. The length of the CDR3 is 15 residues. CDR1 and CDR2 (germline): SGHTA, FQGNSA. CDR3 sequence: CASSSQGGGTDTQYF. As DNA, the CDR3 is TGTGCCAGCAGCTCACAGGGAGGGGGAACAGATACGCAGTATTTT.

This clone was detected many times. The CDR3: CASGLASILGTDTQYF. The CDR3 DNA is TGTGCTAGTGGTTTGGCCTCTATACTCGGCACAGATACGCAGTATTTT. V and J are TRBV12-5 and TRBJ2-3; D is unclear. Germline V lookup: CDR1 LGHNT, CDR2 FRNRAP. The V gene lost 1 base and the J gene lost 1 base, with 12 bases spanning the gap. This CDR3 contains 16 residues.

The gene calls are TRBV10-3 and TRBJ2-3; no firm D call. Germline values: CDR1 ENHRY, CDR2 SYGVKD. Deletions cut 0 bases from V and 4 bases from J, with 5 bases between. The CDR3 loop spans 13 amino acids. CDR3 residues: CAISESTSDTQYF. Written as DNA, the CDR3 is TGTGCCATCAGTGAGTCGACTTCAGATACGCAGTATTTT.

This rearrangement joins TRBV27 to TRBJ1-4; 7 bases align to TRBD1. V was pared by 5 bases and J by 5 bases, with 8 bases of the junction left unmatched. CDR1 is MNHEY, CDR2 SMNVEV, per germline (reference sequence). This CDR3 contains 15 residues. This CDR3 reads CASSPFDRDNEKLFF. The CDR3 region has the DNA TGTGCCAGCAGTCCCTTCGACAGGGACAATGAAAAACTGTTTTTT. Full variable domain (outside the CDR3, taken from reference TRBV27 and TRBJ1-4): EAQVTQNPRYLITVTGKKLTVTCSQNMNHEYMSWYRQDPGLGLRQIYYSMNVEVTDKGDVPEGYKVSRKEKRNFPLILESPSPNQTSLYFCASSPFDRDNEKLFFGSGTQLSVL.

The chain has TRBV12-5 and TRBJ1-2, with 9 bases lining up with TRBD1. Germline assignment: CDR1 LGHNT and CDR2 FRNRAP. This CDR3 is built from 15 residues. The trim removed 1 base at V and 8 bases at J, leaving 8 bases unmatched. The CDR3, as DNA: TGTGCTAGTGGTTTGGAACAGGGGGCGCCGGGAGGCTACACCTTC. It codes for CASGLEQGAPGGYTF. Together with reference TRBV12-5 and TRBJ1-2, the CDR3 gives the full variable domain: DARVTQTPRHKVTEMGQEVTMRCQPILGHNTVFWYRQTMMQGLELLAYFRNRAPLDDSGMPKDRFSAEMPDATLATLKIQPSEPRDSAVYFCASGLEQGAPGGYTFGSGTRLTVV.

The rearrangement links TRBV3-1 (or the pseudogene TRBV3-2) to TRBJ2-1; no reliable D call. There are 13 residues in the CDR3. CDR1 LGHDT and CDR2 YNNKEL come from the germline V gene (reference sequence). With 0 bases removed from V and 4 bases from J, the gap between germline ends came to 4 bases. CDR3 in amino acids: CASSQERYNEQFF. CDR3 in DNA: TGTGCCAGCAGCCAAGAGAGGTACAATGAGCAGTTCTTC.

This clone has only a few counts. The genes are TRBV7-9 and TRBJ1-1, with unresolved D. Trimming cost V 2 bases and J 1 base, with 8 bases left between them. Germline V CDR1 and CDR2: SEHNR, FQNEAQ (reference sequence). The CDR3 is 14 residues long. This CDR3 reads CASSLREENTEAFF. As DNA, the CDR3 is TGTGCCAGCAGCTTACGGGAGGAGAACACTGAAGCTTTCTTT.

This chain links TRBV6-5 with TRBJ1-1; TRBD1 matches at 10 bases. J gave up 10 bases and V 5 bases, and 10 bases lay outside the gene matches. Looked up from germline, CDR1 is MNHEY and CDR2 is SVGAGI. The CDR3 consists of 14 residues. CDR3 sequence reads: CASSRTGGGLLAFF. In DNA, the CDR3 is TGTGCCAGCAGTCGGACAGGGGGGGGTTTGTTAGCTTTCTTT.

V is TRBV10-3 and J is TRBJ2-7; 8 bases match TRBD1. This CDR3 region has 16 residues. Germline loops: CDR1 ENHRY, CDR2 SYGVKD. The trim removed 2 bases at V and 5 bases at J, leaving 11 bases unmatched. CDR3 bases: TGTGCCATCAGTGAGCCGAGGGGCAGGGGGCGCGACGAGCAGTACTTC. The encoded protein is CAISEPRGRGRDEQYF.

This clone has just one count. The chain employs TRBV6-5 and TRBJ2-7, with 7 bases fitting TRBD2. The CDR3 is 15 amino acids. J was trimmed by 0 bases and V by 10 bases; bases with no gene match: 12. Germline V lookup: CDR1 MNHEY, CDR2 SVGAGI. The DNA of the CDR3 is TGTGCCACCCCTCAACGGGAGGACCTCTCCTACGAGCAGTACTTC. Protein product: CATPQREDLSYEQYF.

CDR3 protein: CASSESRGGSTGELFF. CDR3 in DNA: TGCGCCAGCAGTGAGTCCCGGGGCGGGAGTACCGGGGAGCTGTTTTTT. This chain joins TRBV10-1 and TRBJ2-2, with 7 bases lining up with TRBD2. Germline loops: CDR1 WNHNN, CDR2 SYGVQD (reference sequence). The ends lost 0 bases at V and 5 bases at J; junction bases unmatched: 6. This CDR3 region has 16 residues.

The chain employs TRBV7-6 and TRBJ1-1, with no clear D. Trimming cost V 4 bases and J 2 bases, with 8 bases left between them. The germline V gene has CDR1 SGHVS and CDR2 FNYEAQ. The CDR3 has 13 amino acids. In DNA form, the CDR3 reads TGTGCCAGCAGCTCCCGGGGTAACACTGAAGCTTTCTTT. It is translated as CASSSRGNTEAFF.

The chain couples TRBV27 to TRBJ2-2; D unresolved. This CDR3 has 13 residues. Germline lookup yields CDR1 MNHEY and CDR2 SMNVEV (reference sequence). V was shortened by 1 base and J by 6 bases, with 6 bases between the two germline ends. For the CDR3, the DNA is TGTGCCAGCAGTTTATTCTACCCCGGGGAGCTGTTTTTT. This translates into CASSLFYPGELFF.

This CDR3 reads CASSRTSGIPNEQFF. DNA for the CDR3: TGCGCCAGCAGCCGGACTAGCGGGATTCCCAATGAGCAGTTCTTC. The chain has TRBV5-1 and TRBJ2-1; TRBD2 matches 12 bases. CDR3 length: 15 amino acids. Unmatched junction bases numbered 5, after V lost 4 bases and J lost 6 bases. The germline CDR1 and CDR2 sequences are SGHRS and YFSETQ.

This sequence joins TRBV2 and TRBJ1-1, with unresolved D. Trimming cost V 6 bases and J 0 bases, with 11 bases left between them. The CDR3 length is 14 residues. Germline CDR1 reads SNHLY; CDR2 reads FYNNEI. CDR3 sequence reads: CASRPGNMNTEAFF. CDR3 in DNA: TGTGCCAGCAGGCCAGGTAATATGAACACTGAAGCTTTCTTT.

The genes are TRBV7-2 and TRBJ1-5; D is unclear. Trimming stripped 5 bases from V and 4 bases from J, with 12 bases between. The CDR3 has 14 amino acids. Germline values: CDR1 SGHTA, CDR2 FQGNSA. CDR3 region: CASSPEVVNQPQHF. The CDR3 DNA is TGTGCCAGCAGCCCCGAGGTAGTGAATCAGCCCCAGCATTTT.